This T cell receptor (beta chain) is drawn from a study of CD8+CD57+ T cells in acquired aplastic anemia. Sequencing involved patients with CD8+CD57+ cell expansion previously shown by flow cytometry. Diagnosis of severe acquired aplastic anemia applied to all patients. Patients had not yet gotten any therapy when their blood was taken for sampling. Concerning this clonotype: The junction departs from germline at one end; a sequencing error may be responsible.

Per germline, CDR1 MNHEY and CDR2 SVGEGT. This CDR3 region has 16 residues. According to the study, genomic DNA was the template for TCR beta VDJ and CDR3 profiling. Via MiXCR, TCRdb re-called the reads, giving one row per CDR3 protein. The sample has about half a million distinct CDR3 sequences; more than 25% are singletons. The clonotype originates from a human donor with aplastic anemia. The sequencing input was sorted CD4+, CD8+, or CD8+CD57+ T cells (not recorded which) from PBMCs. V is TRBV6-2 or TRBV6-3 and J is TRBJ2-5, with D possibly TRBD2 on 7 matching bases. The CDR3 spells CASSYSITGGEETQYF. CDR3 coding DNA: TGTGCCAGCAGCTACTCTATTACGGGGGGCGAAGAGACCCAGTACTTC.